This T cell receptor (beta chain) stems from a study of T cell responses to AZD1222 COVID-19 vaccine. The junction had 3 bases not matched to a gene; V was cut back by 6 bases and J by 5 bases. There are 12 residues in the CDR3. Germline V gene sequence: CDR1 MNHEY, CDR2 SVGAGI. Of note for this clone: Its antigen remains unknown.

The data were produced by immunoSEQ multiplex PCR, yet TCRdb's version contains in-frame clones alone and is incomplete. The sample shows around 100,000 clones, more than 75% of them seen only once. Study findings and constraints: Repertoire sampling was restricted to post-peak T cell response timepoints. Dominant CD4 TCR responses targeted spike regions 160-218 and 743-854. Close to half of all spike-specific TCRs reportedly target regions of the variants that are unmutated.

This sequence was found in an adult in good health. Sequenced material: peripheral blood, taken on day 0 of AZD1222 vaccination. The J gene is TRBJ1-2, the V gene TRBV6-5, with 7 bases fitting TRBD1. The CDR3 here is CASRVQGYGYTF. DNA of the CDR3: TGTGCCAGCAGGGTACAGGGGTATGGCTACACCTTC.